This passage covers 13 T cell receptor beta chains from one sample sequenced in a study of blood T cell repertoires in COVID-19. Assay used: immunoSEQ multiplex PCR; TCRdb lists only in-frame clones, some missing. Here the sample spans roughly 280,000 clones, 70% to 90% being singletons. Source material: PBMCs or T cells enriched from blood (not recorded which). Every receptor here comes from a woman aged 25 to 45 with acute COVID-19.

The gene calls are TRBV27 and TRBJ2-7, with a tentative D call TRBD2 (6 bases). Germline CDR1 is MNHEY and CDR2 is SMNVEV (reference sequence). CDR3 length equals 14 residues. V lost 6 bases, J lost 4 bases, and 16 bases lay in between. DNA for the CDR3: TGTGCCAGCAGCGGAGGAGGGACCCATTACGAGCAGTACTTC. Its protein is CASSGGGTHYEQYF.

This clone was seen a few times. The chain combines TRBV2 with TRBJ1-1; 8 bases fit TRBD1. There are 15 residues in the CDR3. V lost 3 bases to trimming and J lost 1 base; unmatched junction nucleotides: 4. In germline, CDR1 is SNHLY, CDR2 FYNNEI. The CDR3 DNA reads as TGTGCCAGCAGTGATCAGGGGGCGGAGAACACTGAAGCTTTCTTT. Protein sequence: CASSDQGAENTEAFF.

The chain uses TRBV5-1 and TRBJ2-2; no clear D. The CDR3 runs 14 residues. In germline, CDR1 is SGHRS, CDR2 YFSETQ. The germline V and J ends were trimmed by 4 bases and 4 bases, with 11 bases remaining between them. The CDR3 DNA follows: TGCGCCAGCAGCCCCCGAGTTGGCACCGGGGAGCTGTTTTTT. Protein sequence: CASSPRVGTGELFF.

The chain carries TRBV6-1 and TRBJ2-5, with 11 bases fitting TRBD2. Germline V gene data show CDR1 as MNHNS and CDR2 as SASEGT. The CDR3 is made up of 21 amino acids. The trim removed 0 bases at V and 5 bases at J, leaving 20 bases unmatched. The CDR3 reads CASSEAPSVGTSGQGWETQYF. CDR3 coding DNA: TGTGCCAGCAGTGAAGCGCCATCCGTGGGGACTAGCGGCCAAGGTTGGGAGACCCAGTACTTC.

CDR3 coding DNA: TGCGCCAGCAGCCAAGATCTCTTAAGGCAGGGGCAAGCCTACGAGCAGTACTTC. Translated, it gives CASSQDLLRQGQAYEQYF. The chain couples TRBV4-3 to TRBJ2-7; a weak D match, TRBD1 (6 bases). V was clipped by 0 bases and J by 2 bases, with 20 bases between them. The CDR3 length is 18 residues. Germline V lookup: CDR1 LGHNA, CDR2 YSLEER.

The chain recombines TRBV6-1 with TRBJ2-2, with TRBD2 identical over 11 bases. The CDR3 has 15 amino acids. Germline loops: CDR1 MNHNS, CDR2 SASEGT. With 1 base clipped from V and 8 bases from J, the junction kept 3 bases outside the gene matches. The CDR3 DNA reads as TGTGCCAGCAGTGAAGGACTAGCGGGACAAGGGGAGCTGTTTTTT. It encodes CASSEGLAGQGELFF.

This clone was observed a single time. This sequence joins TRBV7-3 and TRBJ2-1, with 9 bases lining up with TRBD1. This CDR3 spans 14 amino acids. V gave up 4 bases and J gave up 5 bases; unmatched junction bases: 3. Germline V gives CDR1 SGHTA, CDR2 FQGTGA. The CDR3 reads CASSSGTGHNEQFF. CDR3 nucleotides: TGTGCCAGCAGCTCCGGGACAGGGCACAATGAGCAGTTCTTC.

The chain joins TRBV18 to TRBJ2-7, with a tentative D call TRBD2 (5 bases). V lost 3 bases to trimming and J lost 4 bases, with 13 bases between them. Germline V gene lookup returns CDR1 KGHSH and CDR2 LQKENI. CDR3 size: 14 residues. The CDR3 bases are TGTGCCAGCTCACCGAGCGGAGAATTATACGAGCAGTACTTC. It is translated as CASSPSGELYEQYF.

The gene calls are TRBV13 and TRBJ1-1; TRBD1 might be the D (5 bases). Between the trimmed V and J ends, which lost 3 bases and 0 bases, there was a span of 8 bases. Per germline, CDR1 PRHDT and CDR2 FYEKMQ (reference sequence). CDR3 length: 14 residues. The CDR3 here is CASSFRDMNTEAFF. CDR3 in DNA: TGTGCCAGCAGCTTCAGGGATATGAACACTGAAGCTTTCTTT.

The genes are TRBV14 and TRBJ2-2; D unclear. Germline CDR1 SGHDN, CDR2 FVKESK. The CDR3 is 16 residues long. V shed 2 bases and J shed 4 bases, with 14 bases lying between them. Here the CDR3 DNA reads TGTGCCAGCAGCCAATACGTGGGCTCGGTCACCGGGGAGCTGTTTTTT. It yields the protein CASSQYVGSVTGELFF. Combining the CDR3 with reference TRBV14 and TRBJ2-2 gives the whole variable domain EAGVTQFPSHSVIEKGQTVTLRCDPISGHDNLYWYRRVMGKEIKFLLHFVKESKQDESGMPNNRFLAERTGGTYSTLKVQPAELEDSGVYFCASSQYVGSVTGELFFGEGSRLTVL.

This clone was recorded only once. The chain combines TRBV4-3 with TRBJ2-7, with 7 bases identical to TRBD2. After removal of 3 bases from V and 0 bases from J, the junction contained 5 bases not matched to a gene. This CDR3 comprises 15 residues. Per the germline V gene, CDR1 is LGHNA and CDR2 is YSLEER. CDR3 amino acids: CASSHPGTTSYEQYF. The CDR3 nucleotides are TGCGCCAGCAGCCACCCCGGGACTACCTCCTACGAGCAGTACTTC.

The chain carries TRBV5-1 and TRBJ2-5; TRBD1 is a possible D gene (6 bases). Per the germline V gene, CDR1 is SGHRS and CDR2 is YFSETQ. The CDR3 loop spans 15 amino acids. Trimming removed 4 bases from V and 2 bases from J, with 15 bases in between. The CDR3 DNA reads TGCGCCAGCAGCCAGCTGCAGGGGAAGCAAGAGACCCAGTACTTC. Its translation: CASSQLQGKQETQYF. The variable domain in full, with the rest retrieved from reference TRBV5-1 and TRBJ2-5, is KAGVTQTPRYLIKTRGQQVTLSCSPISGHRSVSWYQQTPGQGLQFLFEYFSETQRNKGNFPGRFSGRQFSNSRSEMNVSTLELGDSALYLCASSQLQGKQETQYFGPGTRLLVL.

The genes are TRBV7-2 and TRBJ2-7; the match to TRBD2 covers 8 bases. In germline, CDR1 is SGHTA, CDR2 FQGNSA. Germline trimming cut 5 bases from V and 2 bases from J; bases unmatched to any gene: 5. The CDR3 totals 14 residues. The CDR3 here is CASSPGGVPYEQYF. The CDR3 DNA is TGTGCCAGCAGCCCCGGGGGGGTACCCTACGAGCAGTACTTC.